Sequencing of this T cell receptor beta chain was carried out in a study of T-cell reconstitution after alpha-beta-depleted transplantation in children. Researchers prepared the TCRbeta library using unique molecular identifiers, the study reports. TCRdb reanalysed the PCR reads using MiXCR and keeps one entry per CDR3 protein. The table records hundreds of thousands of distinct CDR3 sequences, roughly 15% of them present only once. The germline gives CDR1 MNHEY, CDR2 SMNVEV (reference sequence). Trimming left V 5 bases short and J 3 bases short, with 14 bases between. This CDR3 region has 14 residues.

The chain combines TRBV27 with TRBJ2-7; possible D gene TRBD2, 6 bases. Material: PBMCs from the stem cell graft donor, obtained from the stem cell graft. The origin of this receptor is a human donor who donated a stem cell graft to a child with acute myeloid leukemia. The CDR3 DNA is TGTGCCAGCAGTCCCCGGGACTTTAGCTACGAGCAGTACTTC. Amino acid sequence: CASSPRDFSYEQYF.